What follows are 18 T cell receptor beta chains derived from one specimen sequenced in a study of T cell responses to AZD1222 COVID-19 vaccine. The data were produced by immunoSEQ multiplex PCR, yet TCRdb's version contains in-frame clones alone and is incomplete. The sample yields some 120,000 clones, 70% to 90% seen once. The specimen was peripheral blood, collected 28 days after the second AZD1222 dose. Every receptor here comes from an adult who received the AZD1222 COVID-19 vaccine.

The chain employs TRBV7-9 and TRBJ1-4, with no clear D. Germline CDR1 and CDR2: SEHNR and FQNEAQ (reference sequence). This CDR3 is 16 amino acids long. The germline V and J ends were trimmed by 3 bases and 7 bases, with 18 bases remaining between them. The CDR3 region has the DNA TGTGCCAGCAGCTTCATCATGGGCCCGAGAGGTGAAAAACTGTTTTTT. Protein sequence: CASSFIMGPRGEKLFF.

The rearrangement uses TRBV18 and TRBJ1-4; possible D gene TRBD1, 5 bases. Germline V gene data show CDR1 as KGHSH and CDR2 as LQKENI. V was shortened by 6 bases and J by 2 bases, with 7 bases between the two germline ends. The CDR3 runs to 13 residues. The CDR3 DNA follows: TGTGCCAGCTCCTCAGGGACTAATGAAAAACTGTTTTTT. Its protein product is CASSSGTNEKLFF.

The chain uses TRBV3-1 (or the pseudogene TRBV3-2) and TRBJ2-3; D is ambiguous. The CDR3 is made up of 15 amino acids. The germline V gene encodes CDR1 LGHDT and CDR2 YNNKEL (reference sequence). The V end lost 1 base, the J end lost 1 base, and 9 bases lay between the germline ends. Here the CDR3 DNA reads TGTGCCAGCAGCCAAGCTCCCGAGGGCACAGATACGCAGTATTTT. Translation gives CASSQAPEGTDTQYF.

This chain connects TRBV27 to TRBJ2-1, with D perhaps TRBD1 (6 bases). Deletions cut 5 bases from V and 5 bases from J, with 16 bases between. The germline gives CDR1 MNHEY, CDR2 SMNVEV (reference sequence). The CDR3 covers 15 residues. The chain's CDR3 is CASSRQVLLDNEQFF. CDR3 coding DNA: TGTGCCAGCAGTCGACAGGTTCTACTGGACAATGAGCAGTTCTTC.

The gene calls are TRBV5-5 and TRBJ2-2; possible D gene TRBD1, 7 bases. This CDR3 has 15 residues. Trimming shortened V by 0 bases and J by 4 bases, and 10 bases separated the two germline ends. Germline CDR1 and CDR2: SGHKS and YYEKEE (reference sequence). The CDR3: CASSLVQGGTGELFF. DNA for the CDR3: TGTGCCAGCAGCTTGGTGCAGGGGGGCACCGGGGAGCTGTTTTTT.

The chain couples TRBV3-1 (or the pseudogene TRBV3-2) to TRBJ1-2; no reliable D call. The germline V gene has CDR1 LGHDT and CDR2 YNNKEL (reference sequence). Between the trimmed V and J ends, which lost 4 bases and 1 base, there was a span of 10 bases. The CDR3 extends over 14 amino acids. The CDR3, as DNA: TGTGCCAGCAGCCCCGAGTACCTTAACTATGGCTACACCTTC. Its protein product is CASSPEYLNYGYTF.

This chain joins TRBV30 and TRBJ2-3, with D unresolved. The CDR3 consists of 10 residues. CDR1 and CDR2 from the germline V gene are GTSNPN and SVGIG (reference sequence). The CDR3 loop reads CAGYTDTQYF. For the CDR3, the DNA is TGTGCGGGTTATACAGATACGCAGTATTTT.

The chain combines TRBV18 with TRBJ2-5; no clear D. Germline V gene lookup returns CDR1 KGHSH and CDR2 LQKENI. V shed 5 bases and J shed 2 bases, with 6 bases lying between them. The CDR3 has 12 residues. DNA of the CDR3: TGTGCCAGCTCAACCTTTCAAGAGACCCAGTACTTC. Protein: CASSTFQETQYF. Full variable domain (outside the CDR3, taken from reference TRBV18 and TRBJ2-5): NAGVMQNPRHLVRRRGQEARLRCSPMKGHSHVYWYRQLPEEGLKFMVYLQKENIIDESGMPKERFSAEFPKEGPSILRIQQVVRGDSAAYFCASSTFQETQYFGPGTRLLVL.

J is TRBJ1-3 and V is TRBV6-5; D possibly corresponds to TRBD1 (5 bases). V lost 6 bases to trimming and J lost 6 bases, with 15 bases between them. From germline, CDR1 is MNHEY and CDR2 SVGAGI. CDR3 length equals 14 residues. The CDR3 here is CASSLDRGENTIYF. In nucleotides, the CDR3 is TGTGCCAGCAGCCTTGACAGAGGGGAAAACACCATATATTTT.

The genes are TRBV6-5 and TRBJ1-1; no definite D call. The V end was cut by 7 bases, the J end by 0 bases, with 9 bases between. The CDR3 is made up of 13 amino acids. Germline-derived CDR1 and CDR2 are MNHEY and SVGAGI. The CDR3 reads CASTLGVNTEAFF. The CDR3 region has the DNA TGTGCCAGCACCCTGGGAGTGAACACTGAAGCTTTCTTT.

The chain links TRBV19 to TRBJ1-2; perhaps TRBD1 as D (6 bases). The germline gives CDR1 LNHDA, CDR2 SQIVND (reference sequence). Trimming pared 7 bases from V and 3 bases from J, leaving 21 bases between. The CDR3 is 16 residues long. The CDR3 region has the DNA TGTGCCAGTACTATTTCCCGCGGGGGCGCGTACTATGGCTACACCTTC. This encodes CASTISRGGAYYGYTF.

Here the CDR3 reads CASSLQGADEQYF. CDR3 sequence (DNA): TGCGCCAGCAGCCTGCAGGGGGCCGACGAGCAGTACTTC. The chain uses TRBV10-1 and TRBJ2-7, with 8 bases aligning to TRBD1. This CDR3 region has 13 residues. Germline loops: CDR1 WNHNN, CDR2 SYGVQD (reference sequence). The V and J ends lost 6 bases and 5 bases, in that order; junction bases with no gene match: 6.

The chain uses TRBV11-2 and TRBJ2-5; either TRBD1 or TRBD2 may fit D (5 bases each). Looked up from germline, CDR1 is SGHAT and CDR2 is FQNNGV. Trimming removed 1 base at V and 1 base at J, with 10 bases between. This CDR3 contains 15 residues. CDR3 sequence reads: CASSLGGNIQETQYF. For the CDR3, the DNA is TGTGCCAGCAGCTTAGGGGGGAACATCCAAGAGACCCAGTACTTC. Drawing the rest from reference TRBV11-2 and TRBJ2-5, the complete variable domain is EAGVAQSPRYKIIEKRQSVAFWCNPISGHATLYWYQQILGQGPKLLIQFQNNGVVDDSQLPKDRFSAERLKGVDSTLKIQPAKLEDSAVYLCASSLGGNIQETQYFGPGTRLLVL.

The count of this clone is one. The chain uses TRBV24-1 and TRBJ2-3; perhaps TRBD1 as D (5 bases). The CDR3 runs to 16 residues. V lost 1 base and J 5 bases, leaving 15 bases between the germline ends. Per germline, CDR1 KGHDR and CDR2 SFDVKD. DNA of the CDR3: TGTGCCACCAGTGATTTTAGTCAGGGTCTGGGAGATACGCAGTATTTT. It translates to CATSDFSQGLGDTQYF.

This sequence joins TRBV5-1 and TRBJ2-3, with unresolved D. CDR1 and CDR2 (germline): SGHRS, YFSETQ. The CDR3 is 16 residues long. V was cut by 0 bases and J by 2 bases, with 13 bases left in between. The CDR3 region has the DNA TGCGCCAGCAGCTTGGTAGTGACATTGTACACAGATACGCAGTATTTT. This sequence encodes CASSLVVTLYTDTQYF. The full variable domain, its missing parts supplied by reference TRBV5-1 and TRBJ2-3, is KAGVTQTPRYLIKTRGQQVTLSCSPISGHRSVSWYQQTPGQGLQFLFEYFSETQRNKGNFPGRFSGRQFSNSRSEMNVSTLELGDSALYLCASSLVVTLYTDTQYFGPGTRLTVL.

This sequence joins TRBV7-9 and TRBJ1-1; 7 positions match TRBD1. Germline V gene lookup returns CDR1 SEHNR and CDR2 FQNEAQ (reference sequence). This CDR3 is 14 amino acids long. Unmatched junction bases numbered 6, after V lost 2 bases and J lost 6 bases. The CDR3 sequence is CASSLLQGWAEAFF. The CDR3 DNA reads as TGTGCCAGCAGCTTATTACAGGGGTGGGCTGAAGCTTTCTTT.

CDR3 nucleotides: TGCGCCAGCAGTGAGTCTCGGAGCGAACGCTACACCTTC. As protein: CASSESRSERYTF. The chain uses TRBV10-2 and TRBJ1-2; D gene unclear. CDR1 is WSHSY, CDR2 SAAADI, per germline. V lost 0 bases and J 9 bases, leaving 11 bases between the germline ends. This CDR3 contains 13 residues.

V usage is TRBV11-2 and J usage is TRBJ2-3; D remains unclear. Germline loops: CDR1 SGHAT, CDR2 FQNNGV. This CDR3 is built from 11 residues. V was clipped by 1 base and J by 5 bases, with 1 base between them. The CDR3, as DNA: TGTGCCAGCAGCTTAGGAGATACGCAGTATTTT. Protein product: CASSLGDTQYF.